This TCR beta chain was captured by sequencing in a study of shared clonotypes between healthy human individuals. From CD4+ cells came CD45RA+ naive and CD45RA-negative memory subsets. At the deep level, the assay was run. Replicate PCRs from sorted subsets contained 200 ng DNA, which is around 30,000 T cell genomes. Libraries were prepared by immunoSEQ multiplex PCR; TCRdb keeps only in-frame clonotypes and omits some of them. The sample gives a few million clones, more than 90% of which show up once; around 0.14% is in the top ten. With regard to this clone: Its specificity is not known.

The CDR3 has 15 amino acids. Germline V lookup: CDR1 SGHAT, CDR2 FQNNGV. Trimming pared 5 bases from V and 0 bases from J, leaving 13 bases between. Study-level findings and limits: What naive subsets generally showed was a larger estimated richness than memory subsets showed.

The sequence was collected from a man between 18 and 29 years old in good health. This sequence joins TRBV11-2 and TRBJ1-1, with D hard to call. Sequencing was carried out using naive CD4+ T cells sorted from blood. Stated subset: CD45RA+ positively selected. The CDR3 region is CASSRGRTMNTEAFF. The CDR3 nucleotides are TGTGCCAGCAGCCGAGGACGGACTATGAACACTGAAGCTTTCTTT.